The 25 T cell receptor beta chains presented below share a single source sample, sequenced in a study of shared clonotypes between healthy human individuals. Measured with immunoSEQ multiplex PCR; TCRdb has only the in-frame clones, and not every one. Counted here are millions of clones, 85% to 95% occurring once; the ten biggest clones make up roughly 0.36%. The material sequenced was naive CD4+ T cells from PBMCs. The subset is: CD45RA+ positively selected. Every receptor here comes from a man in his late teens or twenties in good health. Some clones in this sample may be carry-over from other donors' samples.

CDR3: CASSSGTGLVQPQHF. The CDR3 region has the DNA TGTGCCAGCAGTTCCGGGACAGGGCTTGTTCAGCCCCAGCATTTT. The chain recombines TRBV27 with TRBJ1-5, with 9 positions matching TRBD1. J lost 6 bases, V lost 4 bases, and 7 bases had no gene match. In germline, CDR1 is MNHEY, CDR2 SMNVEV (reference sequence). There are 15 residues in the CDR3.

The chain links TRBV7-2 to TRBJ2-4, with D unresolved. V lost 0 bases and J 12 bases, leaving 18 bases between the germline ends. The CDR3 sequence is 15 residues long. Germline V gene sequence: CDR1 SGHTA, CDR2 FQGNSA. CDR3 in DNA: TGTGCCAGCAGCTTAGCGTTAAGGGCAGCCGAGGCTCAGTACTTC. It specifies CASSLALRAAEAQYF.

The chain has TRBV5-1 and TRBJ2-1; D unclear. The CDR3 length is 12 residues. The V gene's germline CDR1 is SGHRS and CDR2 YFSETQ. Between the trimmed V and J ends, which lost 1 base and 9 bases, there was a span of 8 bases. CDR3: CASSLLGLEQFF. CDR3 nucleotide sequence: TGCGCCAGCAGCTTGTTGGGTCTTGAGCAGTTCTTC.

V and J are TRBV6-1 and TRBJ2-2; TRBD2 matches 8 bases. Trimming removed 4 bases from V and 6 bases from J; junction bases left unmatched: 16. The germline V gene has CDR1 MNHNS and CDR2 SASEGT. The CDR3 consists of 18 residues. The CDR3 DNA reads TGTGCCAGCAGTGTTTTCTGGTCCCAGCGGGAGAATCCCGGGGAGCTGTTTTTT. Translating gives CASSVFWSQRENPGELFF.

This clone has a handful of counts. V is TRBV28 and J is TRBJ1-5; TRBD1 agrees at 9 bases. This CDR3 spans 14 amino acids. The junction had 5 bases not matched to a gene; V was cut back by 4 bases and J by 7 bases. Germline CDR1 reads MDHEN; CDR2 reads SYDVKM. The CDR3 sequence is CASSSQGARQPQHF. The CDR3 nucleotides are TGTGCCAGCAGTTCACAGGGGGCGAGGCAGCCCCAGCATTTT.

The gene calls are TRBV6-1 and TRBJ1-1; TRBD1 is a possible D gene (5 bases). V was pared by 2 bases and J by 11 bases, with 15 bases between. The CDR3 contains 13 residues. Germline loops: CDR1 MNHNS, CDR2 SASEGT. The DNA of the CDR3 is TGTGCCAGCAGTGAATGGGACTCCCGTCGGGCTTTCTTT. Amino acid sequence: CASSEWDSRRAFF.

The chain links TRBV5-1 to TRBJ2-5; tentative D call: TRBD1 (7 bases). Germline CDR1 is SGHRS and CDR2 is YFSETQ. The V end lost 5 bases, the J end lost 5 bases, and 19 bases lay between the germline ends. The CDR3 totals 15 residues. CDR3 nucleotides: TGCGCCAGCAGATACACAGGGGCGGAGGGTGAGACCCAGTACTTC. It specifies CASRYTGAEGETQYF.

The V gene is TRBV5-1, the J gene TRBJ1-2, with D possibly matching TRBD1 (6 bases). Germline V gene sequence: CDR1 SGHRS, CDR2 YFSETQ. The CDR3 has 15 residues. The V gene lost 0 bases and the J gene lost 4 bases, with 13 bases spanning the gap. CDR3 DNA sequence: TGCGCCAGCAGCTTGGGACCAGGGGATGGCTATGGCTACACCTTC. Amino acid sequence: CASSLGPGDGYGYTF.

The CDR3, as DNA: TGTGCCAGCAGTCCCGGGACAGGGGACTATGGCTACACCTTC. Translating it yields CASSPGTGDYGYTF. V is TRBV6-4 and J is TRBJ1-2, with TRBD1 matching 10 bases. Germline V CDR1 and CDR2: MRHNA, SNTAGT. With V trimmed by 5 bases and J by 3 bases, 3 bases remained unmatched. This CDR3 region has 14 residues.

The chain combines TRBV7-6 with TRBJ2-1, with 7 bases aligning to TRBD2. J was trimmed by 2 bases and V by 5 bases; bases with no gene match: 9. Looked up from germline, CDR1 is SGHVS and CDR2 is FNYEAQ. This CDR3 contains 16 residues. In DNA, the CDR3 is TGTGCCAGCAGCCCTGGGCGGCGGGAGCCCTACAATGAGCAGTTCTTC. Translation: CASSPGRREPYNEQFF.

The V and J genes are TRBV5-1 and TRBJ2-2, with D maybe TRBD1 (7 bases). V lost 1 base and J lost 1, with 20 bases in between. Germline-derived CDR1 and CDR2 are SGHRS and YFSETQ. This CDR3 spans 19 amino acids. CDR3 sequence reads: CASSLRTGSGGRNTGELFF. For the CDR3, the DNA is TGCGCCAGCAGCTTGAGGACAGGCTCCGGAGGGCGGAACACCGGGGAGCTGTTTTTT.

For this clone: The same CDR3 arises from other DNA sequences in this sample as well. This chain joins TRBV20-1 and TRBJ2-5; the D is unclear. Trimming took 3 bases from V and 5 from J, leaving 7 bases between them. CDR1 is DFQATT, CDR2 SNEGSKA, per germline (reference sequence). The CDR3 spans 11 residues. The CDR3 is CSASPRETQYF. As DNA, the CDR3 is TGCAGTGCTAGTCCTAGGGAGACCCAGTACTTC.

With regard to this clone: Other DNA sequences in the sample encode the same CDR3. The V call is TRBV7-6, the J call TRBJ1-3; D is ambiguous. V was clipped by 5 bases and J by 2 bases, with 7 bases between them. This CDR3 comprises 13 residues. Germline lookup yields CDR1 SGHVS and CDR2 FNYEAQ. This CDR3 is CASSPDTGNTIYF. DNA of the CDR3: TGTGCCAGCAGCCCAGACACTGGAAACACCATATATTTT.

CDR3 nucleotides: TGCGCCAGCAGAGGGGTAGCGGCGAACACCGGGGAGCTGTTTTTT. Amino acids: CASRGVAANTGELFF. The chain links TRBV5-1 to TRBJ2-2; possible D gene TRBD2, 6 bases. V lost 5 bases and J lost 0, with 11 bases in between. Looked up from germline, CDR1 is SGHRS and CDR2 is YFSETQ. The CDR3 has 15 residues.

For this clone: At the DNA level, this CDR3 is encoded by other sequences in the same sample as well. The genes are TRBV28 and TRBJ2-3; possible D gene TRBD1, 5 bases. The CDR3 is 13 residues long. Germline CDR1 is MDHEN and CDR2 is SYDVKM. Deletions cut 2 bases from V and 4 bases from J, with 7 bases between. CDR3 DNA sequence: TGTGCCAGCAGTTTACAGGGCCCAGATACGCAGTATTTT. It is translated as CASSLQGPDTQYF. Looking up the rest from reference TRBV28 and TRBJ2-3 gives the full variable domain: DVKVTQSSRYLVKRTGEKVFLECVQDMDHENMFWYRQDPGLGLRLIYFSYDVKMKEKGDIPEGYSVSREKKERFSLILESASTNQTSMYLCASSLQGPDTQYFGPGTRLTVL.

The chain carries TRBV4-1 and TRBJ1-4; a possible D gene is TRBD1 (5 bases). CDR3 size: 15 residues. Trimming removed 4 bases from V and 7 bases from J, with 16 bases in between. From germline, CDR1 is MGHRA and CDR2 YSYEKL. CDR3 sequence (DNA): TGCGCCAGCAGCCCCGGGGACTCGGAGGGTGAAAAACTGTTTTTT. The encoded protein is CASSPGDSEGEKLFF.

The genes are TRBV27 and TRBJ1-5; D gene ambiguous. This CDR3 region has 13 residues. Trimming removed 2 bases from V and 6 bases from J, with 8 bases in between. Germline CDR1 MNHEY, CDR2 SMNVEV (reference sequence). DNA of the CDR3: TGTGCCAGCAGTTTACTGGGGTTTCAGCCCCAGCATTTT. Amino acid sequence: CASSLLGFQPQHF.

The chain has TRBV6-1 and TRBJ1-5; TRBD1 agrees at 7 bases. Germline V gene data show CDR1 as MNHNS and CDR2 as SASEGT. Trimming cost V 6 bases and J 1 base; bases outside gene matches: 6. This CDR3 has 15 residues. The CDR3 nucleotides are TGTGCCAGCAGAGGACAGGCGGGCAGCAATCAGCCCCAGCATTTT. Its protein is CASRGQAGSNQPQHF.

The rearrangement joins TRBV7-3 to TRBJ2-3; D is unclear. The CDR3 length is 13 residues. The germline V gene has CDR1 SGHTA and CDR2 FQGTGA. The germline V and J ends were trimmed by 2 bases and 4 bases, with 7 bases remaining between them. In DNA form, the CDR3 reads TGTGCCAGCAGCTTAGAGATATCAGATACGCAGTATTTT. It is translated as CASSLEISDTQYF.

The genes are TRBV12-5 and TRBJ2-2, with TRBD1 as a possible D gene (5 bases). CDR1 and CDR2 from the germline V gene are LGHNT and FRNRAP. The V and J ends lost 1 base and 7 bases respectively, with 13 bases between them. The CDR3 runs 15 residues. The CDR3, as DNA: TGTGCTAGTGGTTTGGGAAGGGGTCTTAGCGGGGAGCTGTTTTTT. This sequence encodes CASGLGRGLSGELFF.

The rearrangement joins TRBV29-1 to TRBJ2-7; D may be TRBD1 (5 bases). The CDR3 totals 12 residues. The germline V gene encodes CDR1 SQVTM and CDR2 ANQGSEA. The V end was cut by 6 bases, the J end by 3 bases, with 12 bases between. This CDR3 reads CSVTGLSYEQYF. The CDR3 coding sequence is TGCAGCGTAACAGGTCTGAGCTACGAGCAGTACTTC.

The chain joins TRBV28 to TRBJ1-5; 8 bases are a match to TRBD1. CDR1 is MDHEN, CDR2 SYDVKM, per germline. The CDR3 spans 15 residues. V trimming: 7 bases; J trimming: 0 bases; junction bases outside the gene matches: 5. CDR3 in DNA: TGTGCCAGCATGGCTGGACAGGGTAGCAATCAGCCCCAGCATTTT. Protein product: CASMAGQGSNQPQHF.

The rearrangement joins TRBV6-1 to TRBJ2-5; 7 nucleotides agree with TRBD2. Germline V gene data show CDR1 as MNHNS and CDR2 as SASEGT. The CDR3 has 16 amino acids. V lost 4 bases, J lost 4 bases, and 12 bases stayed unmatched. The CDR3 is CASSGVGGSSGETQYF. DNA for the CDR3: TGTGCCAGCAGTGGTGTCGGCGGGAGCTCAGGAGAGACCCAGTACTTC.

The chain carries TRBV2 and TRBJ2-3; 8 bases are shared with TRBD2. The length of the CDR3 is 13 residues. The V gene end was trimmed by 6 bases and the J gene end by 6 bases; junction bases not matched to a gene: 5. Germline CDR1 and CDR2: SNHLY and FYNNEI. CDR3 sequence: CASRGTSGDTQYF. The CDR3 DNA reads TGTGCCAGCAGGGGGACTAGTGGCGATACGCAGTATTTT.

The chain links TRBV9 to TRBJ1-1; possible D gene TRBD1, 6 bases. The CDR3 extends over 15 amino acids. Germline CDR1 reads SGDLS; CDR2 reads YYNGEE. V was cut by 0 bases and J by 2 bases, with 11 bases left in between. The CDR3 loop is CASSVDPGANTEAFF. In DNA form, the CDR3 reads TGTGCCAGCAGCGTAGATCCGGGGGCTAACACTGAAGCTTTCTTT.